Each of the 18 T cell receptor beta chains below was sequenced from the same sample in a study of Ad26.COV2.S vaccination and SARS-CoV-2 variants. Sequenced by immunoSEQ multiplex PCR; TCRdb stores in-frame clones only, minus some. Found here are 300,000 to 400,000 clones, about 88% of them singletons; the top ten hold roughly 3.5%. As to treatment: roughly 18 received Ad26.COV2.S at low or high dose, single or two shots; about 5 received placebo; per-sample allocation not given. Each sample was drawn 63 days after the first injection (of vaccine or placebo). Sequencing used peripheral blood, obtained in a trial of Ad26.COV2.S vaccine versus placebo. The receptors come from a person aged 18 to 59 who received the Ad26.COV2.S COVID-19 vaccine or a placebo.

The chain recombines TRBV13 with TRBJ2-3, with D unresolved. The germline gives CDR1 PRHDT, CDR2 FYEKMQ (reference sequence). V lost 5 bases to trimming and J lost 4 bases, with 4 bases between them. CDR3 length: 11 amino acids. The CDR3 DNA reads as TGTGCCAGCAGCCTATCAGATACGCAGTATTTT. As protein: CASSLSDTQYF.

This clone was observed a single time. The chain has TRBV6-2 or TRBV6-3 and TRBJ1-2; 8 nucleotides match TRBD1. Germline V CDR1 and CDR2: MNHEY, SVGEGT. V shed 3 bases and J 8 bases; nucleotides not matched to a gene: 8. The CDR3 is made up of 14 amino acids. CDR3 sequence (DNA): TGTGCCAGCAGTTATTCCGGACAGGGAGTCGGCTACACCTTC. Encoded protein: CASSYSGQGVGYTF.

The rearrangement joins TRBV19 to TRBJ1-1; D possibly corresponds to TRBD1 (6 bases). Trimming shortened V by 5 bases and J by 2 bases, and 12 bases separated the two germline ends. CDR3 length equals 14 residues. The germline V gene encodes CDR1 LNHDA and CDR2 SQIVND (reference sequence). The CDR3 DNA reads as TGTGCCAGTAGTGCACAGGGAAGCAACACTGAAGCTTTCTTT. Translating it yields CASSAQGSNTEAFF.

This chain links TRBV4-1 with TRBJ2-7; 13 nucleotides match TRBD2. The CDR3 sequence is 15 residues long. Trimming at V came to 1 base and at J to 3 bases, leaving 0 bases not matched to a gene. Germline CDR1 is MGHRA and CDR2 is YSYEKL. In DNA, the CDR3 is TGCGCCAGCAGCCAAGGACTAGCGGGAGGCTACGAGCAGTACTTC. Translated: CASSQGLAGGYEQYF.

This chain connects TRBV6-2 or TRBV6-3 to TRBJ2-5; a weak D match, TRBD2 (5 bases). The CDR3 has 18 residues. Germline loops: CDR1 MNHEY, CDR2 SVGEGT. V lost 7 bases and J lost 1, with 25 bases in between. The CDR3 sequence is CASIPSPGNQRFQETQYF. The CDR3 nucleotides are TGTGCCAGCATCCCGAGCCCCGGGAACCAACGGTTCCAAGAGACCCAGTACTTC.

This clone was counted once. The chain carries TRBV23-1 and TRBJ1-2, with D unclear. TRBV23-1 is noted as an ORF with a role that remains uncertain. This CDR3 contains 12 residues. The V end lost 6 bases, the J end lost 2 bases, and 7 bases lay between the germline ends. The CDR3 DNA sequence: TGCGCCAGCAGGAGCCGAAACTATGGCTACACCTTC. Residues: CASRSRNYGYTF.

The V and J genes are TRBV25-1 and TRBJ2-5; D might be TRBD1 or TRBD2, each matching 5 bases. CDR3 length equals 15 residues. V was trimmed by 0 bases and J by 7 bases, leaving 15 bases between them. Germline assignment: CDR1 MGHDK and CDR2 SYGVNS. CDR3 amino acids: CASSEYRGPIMTQYF. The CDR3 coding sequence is TGTGCCAGCAGTGAATATCGGGGACCTATCATGACCCAGTACTTC.

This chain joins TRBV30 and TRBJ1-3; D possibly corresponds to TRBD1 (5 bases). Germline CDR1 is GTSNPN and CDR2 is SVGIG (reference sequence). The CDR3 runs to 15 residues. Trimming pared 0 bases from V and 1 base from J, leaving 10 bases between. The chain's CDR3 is CAWSVDQGSGNTIYF. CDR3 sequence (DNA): TGTGCCTGGAGTGTAGACCAGGGATCTGGAAACACCATATATTTT. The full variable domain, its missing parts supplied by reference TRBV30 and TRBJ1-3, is SQTIHQWPATLVQPVGSPLSLECTVEGTSNPNLYWYRQAAGRGLQLLFYSVGIGQISSEVPQNLSASRPQDRQFILSSKKLLLSDSGFYLCAWSVDQGSGNTIYFGEGSWLTVV.

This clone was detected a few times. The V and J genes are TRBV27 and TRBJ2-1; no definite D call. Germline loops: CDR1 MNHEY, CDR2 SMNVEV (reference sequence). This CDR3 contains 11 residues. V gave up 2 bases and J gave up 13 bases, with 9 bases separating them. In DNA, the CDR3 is TGTGCCAGCAGTTTACAACGGCAACAGTTCTTC. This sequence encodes CASSLQRQQFF.

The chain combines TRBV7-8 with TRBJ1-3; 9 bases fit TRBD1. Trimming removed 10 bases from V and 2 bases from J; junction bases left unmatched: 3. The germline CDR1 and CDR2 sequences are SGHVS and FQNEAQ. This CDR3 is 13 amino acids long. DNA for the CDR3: TGTGCCACTGGGGACAGGGCTGGAAACACCATATATTTT. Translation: CATGDRAGNTIYF.

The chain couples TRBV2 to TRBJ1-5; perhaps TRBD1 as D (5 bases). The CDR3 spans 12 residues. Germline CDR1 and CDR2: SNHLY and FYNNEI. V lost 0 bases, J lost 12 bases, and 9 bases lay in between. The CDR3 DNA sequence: TGTGCCAGCAGTGAAGCGACAGCAGGCCAGCATTTT. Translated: CASSEATAGQHF.

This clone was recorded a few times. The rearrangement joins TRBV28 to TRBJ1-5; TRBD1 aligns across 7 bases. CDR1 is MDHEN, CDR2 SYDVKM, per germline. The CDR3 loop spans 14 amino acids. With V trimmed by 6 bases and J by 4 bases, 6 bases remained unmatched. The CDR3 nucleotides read TGTGCCAGCAGGCAGGGACAGTCGAATCAGCCCCAGCATTTT. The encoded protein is CASRQGQSNQPQHF.

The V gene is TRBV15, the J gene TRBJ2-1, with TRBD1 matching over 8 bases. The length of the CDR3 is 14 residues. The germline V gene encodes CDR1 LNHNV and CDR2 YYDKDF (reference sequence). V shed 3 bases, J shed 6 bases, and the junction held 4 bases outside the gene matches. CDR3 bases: TGTGCCACCAGCAGCAACAGGGGGGCCAATGAGCAGTTCTTC. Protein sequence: CATSSNRGANEQFF.

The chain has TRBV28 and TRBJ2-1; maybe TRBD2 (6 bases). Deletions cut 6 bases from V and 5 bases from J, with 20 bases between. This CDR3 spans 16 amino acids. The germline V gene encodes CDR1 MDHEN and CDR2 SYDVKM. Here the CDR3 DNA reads TGTGCCAGCAGCCCCACCAAATGGACTATCAACAATGAGCAGTTCTTC. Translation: CASSPTKWTINNEQFF.

The CDR3 DNA follows: TGTGCCAGCAGTTTACAGCCTAATGGAAACTATGGCTACACCTTC. Residues: CASSLQPNGNYGYTF. This chain uses TRBV27 with TRBJ1-2; no reliable D call. The V gene's germline CDR1 is MNHEY and CDR2 SMNVEV (reference sequence). The CDR3 covers 15 residues. The V end lost 2 bases, the J end lost 2 bases, and 12 bases lay between the germline ends.

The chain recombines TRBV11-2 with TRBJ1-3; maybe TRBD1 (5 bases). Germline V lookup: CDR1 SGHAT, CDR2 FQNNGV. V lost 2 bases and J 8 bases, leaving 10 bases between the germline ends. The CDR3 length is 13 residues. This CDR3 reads CASSLRQGYTIYF. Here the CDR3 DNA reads TGTGCCAGCAGCTTACGCCAGGGCTACACCATATATTTT.

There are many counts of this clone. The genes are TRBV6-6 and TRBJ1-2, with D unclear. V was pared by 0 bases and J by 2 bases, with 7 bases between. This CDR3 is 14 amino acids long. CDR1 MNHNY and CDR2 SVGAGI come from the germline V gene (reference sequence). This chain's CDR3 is CASSYSAENYGYTF. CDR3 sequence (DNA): TGTGCCAGCAGTTACTCGGCCGAGAACTATGGCTACACCTTC.

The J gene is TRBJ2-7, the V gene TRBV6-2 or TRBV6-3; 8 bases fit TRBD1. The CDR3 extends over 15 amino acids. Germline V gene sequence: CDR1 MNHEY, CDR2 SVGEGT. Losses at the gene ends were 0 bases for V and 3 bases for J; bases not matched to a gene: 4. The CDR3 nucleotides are TGTGCCAGCAGTTACTCGCACAGGGGGTACTACGAGCAGTACTTC. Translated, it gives CASSYSHRGYYEQYF.